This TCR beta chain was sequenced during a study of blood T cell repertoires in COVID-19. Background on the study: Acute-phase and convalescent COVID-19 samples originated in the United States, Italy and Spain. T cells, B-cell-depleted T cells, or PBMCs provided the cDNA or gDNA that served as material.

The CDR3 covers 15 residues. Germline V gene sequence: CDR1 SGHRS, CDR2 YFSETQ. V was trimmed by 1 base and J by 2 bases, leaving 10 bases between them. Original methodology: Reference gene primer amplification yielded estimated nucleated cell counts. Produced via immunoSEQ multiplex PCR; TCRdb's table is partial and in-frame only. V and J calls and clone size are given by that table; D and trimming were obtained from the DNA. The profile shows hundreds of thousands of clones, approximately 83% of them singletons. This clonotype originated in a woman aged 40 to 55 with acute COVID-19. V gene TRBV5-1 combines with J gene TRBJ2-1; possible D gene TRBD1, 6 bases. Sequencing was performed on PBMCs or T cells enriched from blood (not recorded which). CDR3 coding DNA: TGCGCCAGCAGCTTGCTTGCAGGGGCCTACAATGAGCAGTTCTTC. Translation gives CASSLLAGAYNEQFF.